The rows below give T cell receptor beta chains drawn from one sample of a study of blood T cell repertoires in COVID-19. Clones were read by immunoSEQ multiplex PCR, and TCRdb kept only the in-frame ones, dropping some. The sample lists tens of thousands of clones; approximately 90% were seen once. The sequenced sample consisted of peripheral blood. These TCRs come from a man between 65 and 80 years old with acute or convalescent COVID-19. The CDR3 runs from the conserved cysteine through the conserved F or W. The D gene is left open where the match is weak. The listing skips clone size in some rows; elsewhere it reads once, few, many or a size class.

D: -; size: -; V: TRBV7-2; J: TRBJ1-1; DNA: TGTGCCAGCAGCCAGAACACTGAAGCTTTCTTT; CDR3: CASSQNTEAFF
D: TRBD1; size: -; V: TRBV19; J: TRBJ2-2; DNA: TGTGCCAGTAGTTATGCCGGGACAGTCACCGGGGAGCTGTTTTTT; CDR3: CASSYAGTVTGELFF
D: TRBD1; size: -; V: TRBV7-9; J: TRBJ2-7; DNA: TGTGCCAGCAGCCCGACAGGGTTGGTCGAGCAGTACTTC; CDR3: CASSPTGLVEQYF
D: TRBD1; size: once; V: TRBV29-1; J: TRBJ1-2; DNA: TGCAGCGCCAGGACAGGGCTATACTATGGCTACACCTTC; CDR3: CSARTGLYYGYTF
D: TRBD1; size: -; V: TRBV29-1; J: TRBJ2-7; DNA: TGCAGCGTTGAGGGGGACAGGGAGAGCTACGAGCAGTACTTC; CDR3: CSVEGDRESYEQYF
D: -; size: -; V: TRBV5-1; J: TRBJ1-1; DNA: TGCGCCAGCAGCTTCCTATCACAGGGGAACACTGAAGCTTTCTTT; CDR3: CASSFLSQGNTEAFF
D: TRBD2; size: -; V: TRBV27; J: TRBJ2-1; DNA: TGTGCCAGCATCCGTAGCGGGAGGGCGGGCAATGAGCAGTTCTTC; CDR3: CASIRSGRAGNEQFF
D: -; size: -; V: TRBV19; J: TRBJ1-1; DNA: TGTGCCAGTAGTATGGGCGGGACTGAAGCTTTCTTT; CDR3: CASSMGGTEAFF
D: -; size: once; V: TRBV18; J: TRBJ1-4; DNA: TGTGCCAGCTCACCAGGGGAGGGTGAAAAACTGTTTTTT; CDR3: CASSPGEGEKLFF
D: -; size: -; V: TRBV7-9; J: TRBJ1-1; DNA: TGTGCCAGCAGCTTAGTTTACGGTGAAGCTTTCTTT; CDR3: CASSLVYGEAFF
D: TRBD2; size: -; V: TRBV2; J: TRBJ2-1; DNA: TGTGCCAGCAGTGATAAACTAGCGGTGGATTATGAGCAGTTCTTC; CDR3: CASSDKLAVDYEQFF
D: TRBD1; size: -; V: TRBV7-2; J: TRBJ1-2; DNA: TGTGCCAGCAGCCGCGACAGGGCTGGCTATGGCTACACCTTC; CDR3: CASSRDRAGYGYTF
D: -; size: -; V: TRBV19; J: TRBJ2-6; DNA: TGTGCCAGTAGTATTTTCTCGGGCTCTGGGGCCAACGTCCTGACTTTC; CDR3: CASSIFSGSGANVLTF
D: -; size: -; V: TRBV6-6; J: TRBJ1-1; DNA: TGTGCCAGCAGACGCCTTGATCTCAGAAGTGTAACTGAAGCTTTCTTT; CDR3: CASRRLDLRSVTEAFF
D: TRBD2; size: -; V: TRBV11-2; J: TRBJ2-1; DNA: TGTGCCAGCAGCTCTAGCGGGAGGGCGAATGAGCAGTTCTTC; CDR3: CASSSSGRANEQFF
D: -; size: once; V: TRBV4-3; J: TRBJ1-1; DNA: TGCGCCAGCAGCCAAGGGGTGGGGGCCACCCACACTGAAGCTTTCTTT; CDR3: CASSQGVGATHTEAFF
D: TRBD1; size: -; V: TRBV6-4; J: TRBJ2-2; DNA: TGTGCCAGCAGTGAGACAGGGCCCACCGGGGAGCTGTTTTTT; CDR3: CASSETGPTGELFF